Listed below are T cell receptor beta chains from one sample, sequenced in a study of control samples from healthy donors and cancer patients. Produced via immunoSEQ multiplex PCR; TCRdb's table is partial and in-frame only. This table has around 90,000 clones, approximately 87% appearing once. Material: blood. These TCRs come from a woman in her forties in good health. Each CDR3 is given with its conserved first and last residue. The order of the fields is clone size, J gene, V gene, D gene, CDR3 DNA, CDR3 protein. The D gene is left open where the match is weak. Only some rows state a clone size, as once, few, many or a class for expanded clones.

abundance: NA; j_gene: TRBJ2-1; v_gene: TRBV11-3; d_gene: TRBD2; CDR3nt: TGTGCCAGCAGTGGGACTAGCGCCTTAAGCTCCTACAATGAGCAGTTCTTC; CDR3aa: CASSGTSALSSYNEQFF
abundance: NA; j_gene: TRBJ2-3; v_gene: TRBV2; d_gene: NA; CDR3nt: TGTGCCAGCGTGGGGGCTGCCTCCTCCCTAAGGGCAGATACGCAGTATTTT; CDR3aa: CASVGAASSLRADTQYF
abundance: NA; j_gene: TRBJ2-2; v_gene: TRBV7-3; d_gene: TRBD2; CDR3nt: TGTGCCAGCAGCATCACTAGCGGGCCTTCCACCGGGGAGCTGTTTTTT; CDR3aa: CASSITSGPSTGELFF
abundance: NA; j_gene: TRBJ2-7; v_gene: TRBV4-3; d_gene: NA; CDR3nt: TGCGCCAGCAGCCAAGATAGATCAGGGTTCGAGCAGTACTTC; CDR3aa: CASSQDRSGFEQYF
abundance: NA; j_gene: TRBJ2-1; v_gene: TRBV4-1; d_gene: TRBD2; CDR3nt: TGCGCCAGCAGCCAACGCGGACTAGCGGGGGGGATGTACGGCGGCAATGAGCAGTTCTTC; CDR3aa: CASSQRGLAGGMYGGNEQFF
abundance: NA; j_gene: TRBJ2-7; v_gene: TRBV4-3; d_gene: NA; CDR3nt: TGCGCCAGCAGCCAAGACTTGCTTTTGGGGATCTACGAGCAGTACTTC; CDR3aa: CASSQDLLLGIYEQYF
abundance: NA; j_gene: TRBJ1-2; v_gene: TRBV7-8; d_gene: NA; CDR3nt: TGTGCCAGCAGTCCGGGACGCCTGGTCTATGGCTACACCTTC; CDR3aa: CASSPGRLVYGYTF
abundance: NA; j_gene: TRBJ2-4; v_gene: TRBV6-2/TRBV6-3; d_gene: TRBD2; CDR3nt: TGTGCCAGCAGCCCCGAGGGAGCTACGGGGGGCATTCAGTACTTC; CDR3aa: CASSPEGATGGIQYF
abundance: NA; j_gene: TRBJ1-3; v_gene: TRBV5-4; d_gene: TRBD1; CDR3nt: TGTGCCAGCAGCTTGCTGGGGACAGGAGGAAACACCATATATTTT; CDR3aa: CASSLLGTGGNTIYF
abundance: NA; j_gene: TRBJ1-5; v_gene: TRBV6-5; d_gene: NA; CDR3nt: TGTGCCAGCAGTCGGAACAGGGAAAATCAGCCCCAGCATTTT; CDR3aa: CASSRNRENQPQHF
abundance: medium-sized; j_gene: TRBJ1-2; v_gene: TRBV6-2/TRBV6-3; d_gene: NA; CDR3nt: TGTGCCAGCAGTTACTCGGATGGGCTCTCGGGCTACACCTTC; CDR3aa: CASSYSDGLSGYTF
abundance: NA; j_gene: TRBJ2-7; v_gene: TRBV6-2/TRBV6-3; d_gene: NA; CDR3nt: TGTGCCAGCAGTTTTGTTTACGAGCAGTACTTC; CDR3aa: CASSFVYEQYF
abundance: NA; j_gene: TRBJ2-1; v_gene: TRBV7-9; d_gene: TRBD2; CDR3nt: TGTGCCAGCAGCTCTCAACCCGGGACTAGCGGGGGGATGAATGAGCAGTTCTTC; CDR3aa: CASSSQPGTSGGMNEQFF
abundance: NA; j_gene: TRBJ1-5; v_gene: TRBV4-1; d_gene: NA; CDR3nt: TGCGCCAGCAGCCACGAGGTCCGTCAGCCCCAGCATTTT; CDR3aa: CASSHEVRQPQHF
abundance: NA; j_gene: TRBJ1-2; v_gene: TRBV27; d_gene: NA; CDR3nt: TGTGCCAGCAGTTTCACAGCCGCAGCTAACTATGGCTACACCTTC; CDR3aa: CASSFTAAANYGYTF
abundance: NA; j_gene: TRBJ1-1; v_gene: TRBV6-2/TRBV6-3; d_gene: TRBD1; CDR3nt: TGTGCCAGCAGTTCCCGGGACAGGGGGGAGAACACTGAAGCTTTCTTT; CDR3aa: CASSSRDRGENTEAFF
abundance: NA; j_gene: TRBJ2-3; v_gene: TRBV7-3; d_gene: NA; CDR3nt: TGTGCCAGCAGCGATGTGGTGGGCAGTAGCACAGATACGCAGTATTTT; CDR3aa: CASSDVVGSSTDTQYF
abundance: NA; j_gene: TRBJ2-2; v_gene: TRBV7-2; d_gene: TRBD1; CDR3nt: TGTGCCAGCAGCAACCTGGACAGGCTGAACACCGGGGAGCTGTTTTTT; CDR3aa: CASSNLDRLNTGELFF
abundance: NA; j_gene: TRBJ2-7; v_gene: TRBV30; d_gene: NA; CDR3nt: TGTGCCTACTCCGGGACTTTGTTCTACGAGCAGTACTTC; CDR3aa: CAYSGTLFYEQYF
abundance: once; j_gene: TRBJ2-7; v_gene: TRBV18; d_gene: TRBD2; CDR3nt: TGTGCCAGCTCACCAGGACTAGCTGACCCAGGGGAGCAGTACTTC; CDR3aa: CASSPGLADPGEQYF
abundance: few; j_gene: TRBJ1-1; v_gene: TRBV12-2; d_gene: NA; CDR3nt: TGTGCAAGTCGCCCCGGGAGGGGCTGGACTGAAGCTTTCTTT; CDR3aa: CASRPGRGWTEAFF
abundance: NA; j_gene: TRBJ1-1; v_gene: TRBV29-1; d_gene: TRBD1; CDR3nt: TGCAGCGTTGATGGGGACAGGGACACTGAAGCTTTCTTT; CDR3aa: CSVDGDRDTEAFF
abundance: NA; j_gene: TRBJ1-2; v_gene: TRBV5-8; d_gene: NA; CDR3nt: TGTGCCAGCAGCTTCGACAGGAACTATGGCTACACCTTC; CDR3aa: CASSFDRNYGYTF
abundance: few; j_gene: TRBJ1-3; v_gene: TRBV23-1; d_gene: NA; CDR3nt: TGCGCCAGCAGTCAGCCTACCCGACAGACCTCTGGAAACACCATATATTTT; CDR3aa: CASSQPTRQTSGNTIYF
abundance: NA; j_gene: TRBJ1-3; v_gene: TRBV30; d_gene: NA; CDR3nt: TGTGCCTGGAGTGTAGGCAACTCTGGAAACACCATATATTTT; CDR3aa: CAWSVGNSGNTIYF
abundance: NA; j_gene: TRBJ2-4; v_gene: TRBV7-2; d_gene: TRBD2; CDR3nt: TGTGCCAGCAGCTTGGGCGGGGGGAGATCCAAAAACATTCAGTACTTC; CDR3aa: CASSLGGGRSKNIQYF
abundance: NA; j_gene: TRBJ2-2; v_gene: TRBV4-3; d_gene: TRBD1; CDR3nt: TGCGCCAGCAGCCAAGGCGGAGGGACAGGAAACACCGGGGAGCTGTTTTTT; CDR3aa: CASSQGGGTGNTGELFF
abundance: NA; j_gene: TRBJ2-2; v_gene: TRBV19; d_gene: TRBD1; CDR3nt: TGTGCCAGTAGTCCTTGGACAGGGACGAACACCGGGGAGCTGTTTTTT; CDR3aa: CASSPWTGTNTGELFF
abundance: NA; j_gene: TRBJ1-3; v_gene: TRBV25-1; d_gene: NA; CDR3nt: TGTGCCAGCAGTTCTCGGAGCCTTTCTGGAAACACCATATATTTT; CDR3aa: CASSSRSLSGNTIYF
abundance: NA; j_gene: TRBJ1-1; v_gene: TRBV12-3/TRBV12-4; d_gene: NA; CDR3nt: TGTGCCAGCAGTCCGGGACACCCCCAAGCTTTCTTT; CDR3aa: CASSPGHPQAFF
abundance: NA; j_gene: TRBJ2-2; v_gene: TRBV4-1; d_gene: TRBD1; CDR3nt: TGCGCCAGCAGCACAAGCCTCCAGGGGGCCAACACCGGGGAGCTGTTTTTT; CDR3aa: CASSTSLQGANTGELFF
abundance: NA; j_gene: TRBJ2-2; v_gene: TRBV10-3; d_gene: NA; CDR3nt: TGTGCCATCTCCCAGGGGGGGGACACCGGGGAGCTGTTTTTT; CDR3aa: CAISQGGDTGELFF
abundance: NA; j_gene: TRBJ1-1; v_gene: TRBV7-9; d_gene: NA; CDR3nt: TGTGCCAGCAGCTTAGGTGGGCAAGAAGCTTTCTTT; CDR3aa: CASSLGGQEAFF
abundance: few; j_gene: TRBJ2-7; v_gene: TRBV7-2; d_gene: NA; CDR3nt: TGTGCCAGCAGCTCTTTCTCCCTAGGTGAGCAGTACTTC; CDR3aa: CASSSFSLGEQYF
abundance: NA; j_gene: TRBJ2-3; v_gene: TRBV6-1; d_gene: NA; CDR3nt: TGTGCCAGCAGTGAAGCCGGGGCTTATACGCAGTATTTT; CDR3aa: CASSEAGAYTQYF
abundance: few; j_gene: TRBJ1-5; v_gene: TRBV19; d_gene: NA; CDR3nt: TGTGCCAGTAGTATAGGGGCTTACAACGATCAGCCCCAGCATTTT; CDR3aa: CASSIGAYNDQPQHF
abundance: NA; j_gene: TRBJ1-2; v_gene: TRBV2; d_gene: TRBD1; CDR3nt: TGTGCCAGCGGCAGGCGGGACAGGGGTCTCGATGGCTACACCTTC; CDR3aa: CASGRRDRGLDGYTF